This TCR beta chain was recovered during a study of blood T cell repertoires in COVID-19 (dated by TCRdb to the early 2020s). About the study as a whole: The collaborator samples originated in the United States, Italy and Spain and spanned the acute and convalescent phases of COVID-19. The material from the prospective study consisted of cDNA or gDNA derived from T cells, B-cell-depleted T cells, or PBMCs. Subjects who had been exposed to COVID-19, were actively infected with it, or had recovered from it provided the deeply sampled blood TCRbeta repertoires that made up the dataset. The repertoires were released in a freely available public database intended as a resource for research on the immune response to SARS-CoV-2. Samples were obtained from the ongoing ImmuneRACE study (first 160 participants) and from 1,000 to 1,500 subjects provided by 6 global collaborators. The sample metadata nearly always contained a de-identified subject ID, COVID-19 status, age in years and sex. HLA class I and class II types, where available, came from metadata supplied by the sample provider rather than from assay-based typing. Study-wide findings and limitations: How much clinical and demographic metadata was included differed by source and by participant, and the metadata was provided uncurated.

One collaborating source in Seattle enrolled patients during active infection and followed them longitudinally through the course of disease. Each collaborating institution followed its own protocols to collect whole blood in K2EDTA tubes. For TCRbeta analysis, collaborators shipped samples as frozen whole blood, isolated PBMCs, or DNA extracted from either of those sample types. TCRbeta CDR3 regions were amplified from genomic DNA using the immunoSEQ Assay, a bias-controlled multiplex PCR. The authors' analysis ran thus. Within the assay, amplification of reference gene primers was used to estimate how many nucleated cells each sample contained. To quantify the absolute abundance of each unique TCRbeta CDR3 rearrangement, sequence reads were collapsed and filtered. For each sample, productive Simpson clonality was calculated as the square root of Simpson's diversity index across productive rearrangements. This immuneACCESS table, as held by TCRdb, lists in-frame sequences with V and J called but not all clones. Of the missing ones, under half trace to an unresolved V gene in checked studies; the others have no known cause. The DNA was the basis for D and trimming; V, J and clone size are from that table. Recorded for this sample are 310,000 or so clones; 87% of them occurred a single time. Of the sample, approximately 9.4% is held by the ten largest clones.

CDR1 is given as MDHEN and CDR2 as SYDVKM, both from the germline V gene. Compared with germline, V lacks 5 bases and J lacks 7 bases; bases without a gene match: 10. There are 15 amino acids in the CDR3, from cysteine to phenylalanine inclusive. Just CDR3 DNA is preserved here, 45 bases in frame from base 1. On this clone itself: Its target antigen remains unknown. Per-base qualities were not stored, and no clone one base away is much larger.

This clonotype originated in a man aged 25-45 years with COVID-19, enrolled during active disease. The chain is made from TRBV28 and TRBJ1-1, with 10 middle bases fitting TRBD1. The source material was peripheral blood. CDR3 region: CASSLDRGQTIEAFF. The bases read TGTGCCAGCAGTCTCGACAGGGGGCAAACCATTGAAGCTTTCTTT.